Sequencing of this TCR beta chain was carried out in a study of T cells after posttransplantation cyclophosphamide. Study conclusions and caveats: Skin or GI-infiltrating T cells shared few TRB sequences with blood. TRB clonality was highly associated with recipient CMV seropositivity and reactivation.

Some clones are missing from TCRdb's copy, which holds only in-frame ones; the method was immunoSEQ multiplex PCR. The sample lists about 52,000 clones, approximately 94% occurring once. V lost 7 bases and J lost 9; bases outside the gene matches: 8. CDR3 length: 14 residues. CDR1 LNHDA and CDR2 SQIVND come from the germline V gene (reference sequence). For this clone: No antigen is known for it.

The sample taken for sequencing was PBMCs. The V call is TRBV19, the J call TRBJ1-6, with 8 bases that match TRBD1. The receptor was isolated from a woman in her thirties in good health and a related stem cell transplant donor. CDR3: CASKVGTGGSPLHF. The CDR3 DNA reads TGTGCCAGTAAAGTGGGGACAGGTGGTTCACCCCTCCACTTT.